This TCR beta chain was found in a study of T-cell memory formation after mild COVID-19 (dated by TCRdb to the early 2020s). A note on the overall study: TCR sequence clusters from the two donors were found to be largely donor specific. Two young, previously healthy adult volunteers, one female and one male, were included in the cohort. In a couple of donors, T-cell clones that expanded and contracted after mild COVID-19 were followed by sequencing TCRalpha and TCRbeta repertoires longitudinally. The full study reports these points: The second-wave clones that peaked on day 37 were not confirmed to be SARS-CoV-2 specific. The study covered only two mild cases, and larger cohorts including severe cases with pre-infection samples were considered necessary. Contracting CD4+ clones appeared mostly in the CM and EM memory subsets, whereas CD8+ clones were enriched in EMRA. Clones that contracted from day 15 to 85 showed balanced CD4/CD8 phenotypes, whereas a second wave of clones that expanded from day 15 to 37 leaned towards CD4+. Some responding clones were detected in pre-infection memory, which suggested that pre-existing cross-reactive memory T cells had joined the SARS-CoV-2 response.

PBMCs were isolated by Ficoll-Paque density gradient centrifugation. These reads were obtained on an Illumina NovaSeq 6000. Using 5'RACE with constant-segment primers, TCRalpha and TCRbeta cDNA libraries were constructed, with sample barcodes and unique molecular identifiers added in the process. Trizol reagent was used to extract RNA from every sample. Amplification of the libraries took two PCR steps, and the second step added a second sample barcode plus Illumina TruSeq adapters. Libraries were sequenced on an Illumina NovaSeq with 2 x 150 bp paired-end reads. Turning to the authors' computational methods: The reads were demultiplexed and collapsed into UMI-guided consensus sequences using migec v1.2.7. With mixcr v2.1.11, UMI consensuses were aligned to TRA and TRB V and J templates and assembled into clonotypes. Expanded or contracted clonotypes were those called significant by both edgeR and NoisET, with noise models trained on biological replicates. edgeR calls used a false discovery rate-adjusted p below 0.01 and a log2 fold-change threshold of 1. As an exploratory analysis of dynamics, PCA with hierarchical clustering was applied to max-normalized trajectories of the 1000 most abundant clonotypes. Separately sequenced CD4+ and CD8+ repertoires were used to assign the CD4 or CD8 phenotype of responding clones. The public reads were reanalyzed by TCRdb: fastp trimming at Q25, MiXCR alignment, in-frame beta chains only. Each record represents a unique CDR3 protein, reported with the most common genes and DNA among its rows. The V and J calls and clone size are TCRdb's, not the authors'. The table for this sample lists 560,000 or so distinct CDR3 sequences; 15% to 20% of them were counted only once. Around 7.8% of the sample is in the top ten clones.

CDR1 and CDR2 are drawn from the germline V gene: MGHRA, YSYEKL. Inclusive of the bounding cysteine and phenylalanine, the CDR3 is 13 residues long. CDR3 DNA only is kept here, 39 bases in frame from base 1. V is pared back by 1 base and J by 3 bases, with 7 bases lying between the germline termini. A few counts support this clonotype. Its antigen target is currently unknown. Base qualities are not provided; no much larger clone lies one nucleotide away. This clonotype was obtained from an adult woman who had mild COVID-19 (a few samples of this study predate the infection). The sample titles of this study are shuffled in the database, so cell type and time point are left out; the donor was told from shared clones. The sequenced material came from PBMCs or a T cell subset sorted from them (not recorded which). The rearranged segments are TRBV4-1 and TRBJ2-7, with the D gene uncertain. The CDR3 protein: CASSQARDYEQYF. The nucleotide sequence is TGCGCCAGCAGCCAAGCTCGAGACTACGAGCAGTACTTC.